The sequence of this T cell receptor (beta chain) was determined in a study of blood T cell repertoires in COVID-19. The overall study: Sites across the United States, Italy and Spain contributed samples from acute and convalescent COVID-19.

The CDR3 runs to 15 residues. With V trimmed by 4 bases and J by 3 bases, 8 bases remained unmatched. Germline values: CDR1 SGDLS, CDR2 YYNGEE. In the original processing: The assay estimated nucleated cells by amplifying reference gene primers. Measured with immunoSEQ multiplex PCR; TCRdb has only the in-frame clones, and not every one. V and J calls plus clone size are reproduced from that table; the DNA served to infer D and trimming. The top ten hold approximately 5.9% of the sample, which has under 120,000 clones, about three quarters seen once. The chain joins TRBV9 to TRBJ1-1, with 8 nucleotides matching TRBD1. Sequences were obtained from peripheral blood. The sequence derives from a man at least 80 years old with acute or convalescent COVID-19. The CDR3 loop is CASSPDRGFYTEAFF. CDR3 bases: TGTGCCAGCAGCCCCGACAGGGGCTTTTACACTGAAGCTTTCTTT.